This T cell receptor (beta chain) was recorded in a study of shared clonotypes between healthy human individuals. The table came from immunoSEQ multiplex PCR; TCRdb's copy has only in-frame clones and leaves some out. The sample yields some 680,000 clones, 73% seen once. This clone has just one count. The clonotype originates from a woman in her twenties or thirties in good health. Material: memory CD4+ T cells sorted from blood. Subset described: CD45RA-negative fraction.

CDR3 protein: CASSPGQGFDEQFF. Written as DNA, the CDR3 is TGTGCCAGCAGCCCCGGTCAGGGTTTCGATGAGCAGTTCTTC. The V gene is TRBV7-9, the J gene TRBJ2-1; a weak D match, TRBD1 (5 bases). This CDR3 is built from 14 residues. The V gene's germline CDR1 is SEHNR and CDR2 FQNEAQ (reference sequence). The V end lost 5 bases, the J end lost 8 bases, and 16 bases lay between the germline ends.